This TCR beta chain is drawn from a study of blood T cells in healthy people across ages. Study-wide results and limits: Both naive CD4+ cell counts and diversity were greater in long-lived donors than in aged donors.

A word on this clonotype: Its target is unknown.

V shed 3 bases and J shed 2 bases, with 16 bases lying between them. The length of the CDR3 is 15 residues. CDR1 and CDR2 (germline): DFQATT, SNEGSKA (reference sequence). Primed by a sample-barcoded 5' primer and a J-beta primer mix, a second PCR proceeded for about 7 to 11 cycles. Each sample yielded at least 2.5 million CDR3-containing paired-end reads. A single record per CDR3 protein comes from TCRdb applying MiXCR to the 5' RACE reads. Among 600,000 or so distinct CDR3 sequences, 20% to 25% were seen once, and the ten largest hold roughly 3.4%. The origin of this receptor is a man between 65 and 85 years old in good health. The gene calls are TRBV20-1 and TRBJ1-1; D is ambiguous. The sequencing input was blood. The CDR3 is CSARRRGFPNTEAFF. For the CDR3, the DNA is TGCAGTGCTAGGCGTAGAGGGTTTCCCAACACTGAAGCTTTCTTT.